Listed here are 29 T cell receptor beta chains from one sample, sequenced in a study of breast tumors, draining lymph nodes, adjacent tissues. In TCRdb, the multiplex PCR reads were re-called with MiXCR into one record per CDR3 protein. Of about 170,000 distinct CDR3 sequences in the sample, 33% are singletons; the top ten hold around 4%. The lymph nodes were axillary draining lymph nodes from breast cancer patients. The sequenced sample was axillary lymph node tissue. These receptors all come from a female donor with breast cancer. Some clones in this sample may be carry-over from other donors' samples.

This sequence joins TRBV27 and TRBJ2-1, with D perhaps matching TRBD1 or TRBD2 (6 bases each). The CDR3 sequence is 17 residues long. V was pared by 3 bases and J by 3 bases, with 18 bases between. CDR1 and CDR2 from the germline V gene are MNHEY and SMNVEV (reference sequence). The CDR3 spells CASSFISRGQLYNEQFF. CDR3 DNA: TGTGCCAGCAGTTTTATATCCCGGGGGCAGCTCTACAATGAGCAGTTCTTC.

The chain recombines TRBV19 with TRBJ1-6; D is undetermined. Trimming cost V 5 bases and J 0 bases, with 14 bases left between them. Germline CDR1 reads LNHDA; CDR2 reads SQIVND (reference sequence). This CDR3 is 17 amino acids long. DNA for the CDR3: TGTGCCAGTAGTGTCCTGGACGGGAGCTCCTATAATTCACCCCTCCACTTT. Its translation is CASSVLDGSSYNSPLHF.

This clonotype came up many times. The chain recombines TRBV19 with TRBJ1-6; 9 bases match TRBD1. Unmatched junction bases numbered 5, after V lost 2 bases and J lost 9 bases. This CDR3 has 15 residues. Germline lookup yields CDR1 LNHDA and CDR2 SQIVND (reference sequence). DNA of the CDR3: TGTGCCAGTAGTATAACAGGGGGCGCGGGTTCACCCCTCCACTTT. Translated: CASSITGGAGSPLHF.

This CDR3 reads CASSPAGIKKNIQYF. The CDR3 DNA reads TGTGCCAGCAGCCCTGCTGGGATTAAAAAAAACATTCAGTACTTC. The chain recombines TRBV3-1 with TRBJ2-4, with D hard to call. This CDR3 has 15 residues. Trimming cost V 4 bases and J 4 bases, with 14 bases left between them. Germline V gives CDR1 LGHDT, CDR2 YNNKEL (reference sequence). Combining the CDR3 with reference TRBV3-1 and TRBJ2-4 gives the whole variable domain DTAVSQTPKYLVTQMGNDKSIKCEQNLGHDTMYWYKQDSKKFLKIMFSYNNKELIINETVPNRFSPKSPDKAHLNLHINSLELGDSAVYFCASSPAGIKKNIQYFGAGTRLSVL.

This clonotype was observed many times. The junction shows a germline mismatch at one end, possibly a read error. The chain uses TRBV19 and TRBJ2-2, with D unresolved. This CDR3 spans 15 amino acids. Germline assignment: CDR1 LNHDA and CDR2 SQIVND (reference sequence). CDR3 nucleotides: TGTGCCAGTAGTATAGAGGGAATGAACGCCGGGGAGCTGTTTTTT. This sequence encodes CASSIEGMNAGELFF.

This clonotype was recorded at least ten times. This chain uses TRBV12-3 or TRBV12-4 with TRBJ1-5; 7 bases match TRBD1. With 5 bases clipped from V and 1 base from J, the junction kept 2 bases outside the gene matches. The CDR3 sequence is 14 residues long. CDR3 protein: CASSRGGSNQPQHF. The CDR3 DNA reads TGTGCCAGCAGTCGAGGGGGCAGCAATCAGCCCCAGCATTTT.

The table lists this clonotype with many counts. This chain uses TRBV9 with TRBJ2-5; D gene uncertain. The CDR3 spans 14 residues. V lost 0 bases and J lost 1, with 7 bases in between. In germline, CDR1 is SGDLS, CDR2 YYNGEE. The CDR3 DNA sequence: TGTGCCAGCAGCGTAGGTGGGGTCCAAGAGACCCAGTACTTC. Translating gives CASSVGGVQETQYF.

Worth noting for this clonotype: The junction and the germline gene differ at one end; a read error may be behind it. This chain connects TRBV7-8 to TRBJ2-7; 12 bases map to TRBD2. Germline assignment: CDR1 SGHVS and CDR2 FQNEAQ. The CDR3 has 17 amino acids. The CDR3 bases are TGTGCCAGCAGCCGCAGGACTAGCGGGACTAGCTCCTACCAGCAGTACTTC. Protein: CASSRRTSGTSSYQQYF.

This clonotype showed up many times. This may be a read error, as it is one base from a much larger clone. J is TRBJ1-2 and V is TRBV20-1; 8 nucleotides line up with TRBD1. Germline assignment: CDR1 DFQATT and CDR2 SNEGSKA (reference sequence). The CDR3 length is 12 residues. Here the CDR3 reads CSAGQGSYGSTF. The CDR3 nucleotides are TGCAGTGCTGGACAGGGTTCCTATGGCTCCACCTTC.

This clonotype was observed at least ten times. The chain recombines TRBV7-2 with TRBJ2-7; no definite D call. V lost 1 base and J lost 2, with 3 bases in between. The CDR3 is made up of 12 amino acids. Germline lookup yields CDR1 SGHTA and CDR2 FQGNSA. In nucleotides, the CDR3 is TGTGCCAGCAGCTTAGTCCCCTACGAGCAGTACTTC. Translation: CASSLVPYEQYF.

V usage is TRBV29-1 and J usage is TRBJ1-2; tentative D call: TRBD1 (5 bases). The CDR3 loop spans 10 amino acids. V was clipped by 8 bases and J by 8 bases, with 12 bases between them. Germline loops: CDR1 SQVTM, CDR2 ANQGSEA. The CDR3 nucleotides are TGCAGCACGCAGGGTCTGGGCTACACCTTC. It is translated as CSTQGLGYTF.

This chain uses TRBV19 with TRBJ2-3; 8 bases are a match to TRBD2. Trimming at V came to 3 bases and at J to 1 base, leaving 3 bases not matched to a gene. CDR3 length: 15 amino acids. Looked up from germline, CDR1 is LNHDA and CDR2 is SQIVND (reference sequence). The DNA for the CDR3 is TGTGCCAGTAGTATTATTAGCGGGGGCACAGATACGCAGTATTTT. Translating gives CASSIISGGTDTQYF.

The table lists this clonotype with many counts. The chain links TRBV6-1 to TRBJ2-7; D not certain. Per the germline V gene, CDR1 is MNHNS and CDR2 is SASEGT. Between the trimmed V and J ends, which lost 9 bases and 3 bases, there was a span of 9 bases. This CDR3 comprises 11 residues. The CDR3 spells CASSKFYEQYF. The CDR3 DNA reads as TGTGCCAGTTCCAAGTTCTACGAGCAGTACTTC.

This clonotype was picked up one time. Relative to the germline gene, one junction end is altered; a read error may explain this. The rearrangement joins TRBV5-1 to TRBJ2-3; D not certain. The CDR3 runs 15 residues. Germline V gives CDR1 SGHRS, CDR2 YFSETQ. This CDR3 is CTSSLVGGSTDTQYF. The CDR3, as DNA: TGCACCAGCAGCTTGGTTGGCGGAAGCACAGATACGCAGTATTTT.

This clonotype was seen at least ten times. This sequence joins TRBV15 and TRBJ2-1; D gene ambiguous. Trimming left V 7 bases short and J 8 bases short, with 15 bases between. Germline assignment: CDR1 LNHNV and CDR2 YYDKDF (reference sequence). The CDR3 length is 13 residues. The chain's CDR3 is CATNPRLGYEQFF. CDR3 in DNA: TGTGCCACCAACCCCCGTCTGGGCTATGAGCAGTTCTTC.

This clonotype was observed at least ten times. The chain carries TRBV5-1 and TRBJ2-3; D is perhaps TRBD2 (5 bases). Per germline, CDR1 SGHRS and CDR2 YFSETQ. The CDR3 loop spans 15 amino acids. Trimming took off 6 bases at V and 0 bases at J, with 14 bases between the two ends. The CDR3 DNA is TGCGCCAGCACCTCCGGAGGTGCGAGCACAGATACGCAGTATTTT. Protein: CASTSGGASTDTQYF.

This clonotype was picked up many times. The V call is TRBV29-1, the J call TRBJ1-1; D is unresolved. V lost 6 bases to trimming and J lost 5 bases, with 16 bases between them. Germline values: CDR1 SQVTM, CDR2 ANQGSEA. This CDR3 is built from 13 residues. CDR3 residues: CSVHGLFGTEAFF. The CDR3 DNA reads TGCAGCGTCCATGGACTTTTCGGGACTGAAGCTTTCTTT.

About this clonotype: A read error may be the cause here, since a much bigger clone is one base away. The chain has TRBV11-1 and TRBJ2-2; TRBD2 matches at 13 bases. The CDR3 is 15 residues long. V gave up 9 bases and J gave up 7 bases; unmatched junction bases: 8. CDR1 SGHAT and CDR2 FQDESV come from the germline V gene (reference sequence). CDR3 sequence reads: CASKGLAGAYGELFF. The CDR3, as DNA: TGTGCCAGTAAAGGACTAGCGGGAGCTTACGGGGAGCTGTTTTTT.

In this sample, this clonotype turned up many times. This chain links TRBV5-1 with TRBJ2-4, with D possibly being TRBD2 (6 bases). The germline V gene encodes CDR1 SGHRS and CDR2 YFSETQ. The V gene lost 0 bases and the J gene lost 0 bases, with 10 bases spanning the gap. The CDR3 sequence is 16 residues long. CDR3 bases: TGCGCCAGCAGCTTGGTCGGGGGACTAGCCAAAAACATTCAGTACTTC. It specifies CASSLVGGLAKNIQYF.

The sample holds many counts of this clonotype. Here the CDR3 reads CASSDPSMRQGAYNEQFF. The CDR3 coding sequence is TGTGCCAGCAGTGACCCATCAATGCGGCAGGGGGCATACAATGAGCAGTTCTTC. The V call is TRBV6-4, the J call TRBJ2-1; TRBD1 aligns across 8 bases. The CDR3 runs 18 residues. The germline V gene has CDR1 MRHNA and CDR2 SNTAGT. The ends lost 2 bases at V and 4 bases at J; junction bases unmatched: 13.

This clonotype came up many times. The chain employs TRBV6-5 and TRBJ1-2; D uncertain. Germline lookup yields CDR1 MNHEY and CDR2 SVGAGI. The CDR3 covers 13 residues. Trimming cost V 2 bases and J 0 bases, with 4 bases left between them. In DNA, the CDR3 is TGTGCCAGCAGTTACAGGGCTAACTATGGCTACACCTTC. It is translated as CASSYRANYGYTF.

With regard to this clonotype: A read error is possible here, since a much larger clone lies one base away. The chain employs TRBV28 and TRBJ1-5; unclear D gene. Germline CDR1 and CDR2: MDHEN and SYDVKM. This CDR3 region has 12 residues. CDR3 amino acids: CASSFGNQPLHF. CDR3 coding DNA: TGTGCCAGCAGTTTTGGGAATCAGCCCCTGCATTTT.

This clonotype has at least ten counts. The germline gene is not matched at one end of the junction; a read error may be the cause. V and J are TRBV20-1 and TRBJ1-2; D uncertain. CDR1 and CDR2 from the germline V gene are DFQATT and SNEGSKA (reference sequence). This CDR3 spans 12 amino acids. DNA of the CDR3: TGCAGTGCTAGCACCCCTAACTATGGCTCCACCTTC. Protein: CSASTPNYGSTF.

The chain links TRBV9 to TRBJ2-1; TRBD1 aligns across 8 bases. The germline gives CDR1 SGDLS, CDR2 YYNGEE. Losses at the gene ends were 3 bases for V and 6 bases for J; bases not matched to a gene: 11. The CDR3 loop spans 16 amino acids. In DNA form, the CDR3 reads TGTGCCAGCAGCGCCCCCGGGACAGGTAACAGCAATGAGCAGTTCTTC. It yields the protein CASSAPGTGNSNEQFF.

This clonotype has a count of ten or more. CDR3 sequence (DNA): TGTGCCAGCAGTTTTGCAGGACTAGCCCTAGCCAAAAACATTCAGTACTTC. This gives the protein CASSFAGLALAKNIQYF. The chain combines TRBV12-3 or TRBV12-4 with TRBJ2-4; 8 nucleotides align to TRBD2. The trim removed 3 bases at V and 0 bases at J, leaving 7 bases unmatched. The CDR3 is 17 residues long.

The chain is built from TRBV19 and TRBJ1-6; D might be TRBD1 (6 bases). Trimming cost V 8 bases and J 8 bases, with 19 bases left between them. Germline loops: CDR1 LNHDA, CDR2 SQIVND (reference sequence). The CDR3 has 15 residues. CDR3 bases: TGTGCCAGTGATCGTAGGGGGGGCCGTCATTCACCCCTCCACTTT. Amino acids: CASDRRGGRHSPLHF.

This chain connects TRBV5-6 to TRBJ2-7, with D tentatively TRBD2 (6 bases). The CDR3 totals 15 residues. With 0 bases removed from V and 3 bases from J, the gap between germline ends came to 13 bases. The germline V gene encodes CDR1 SGHDT and CDR2 YYEEEE. The CDR3: CASSLGTTGSYEQYF. DNA of the CDR3: TGTGCCAGCAGCTTGGGGACTACCGGGAGCTACGAGCAGTACTTC.

This clonotype showed up many times. The chain is built from TRBV30 and TRBJ1-6; TRBD1 matches 9 bases. The CDR3 is 14 amino acids. The V and J ends lost 3 bases and 7 bases, in that order; junction bases with no gene match: 4. The germline CDR1 and CDR2 sequences are GTSNPN and SVGIG (reference sequence). The CDR3 region has the DNA TGTGCCTGGAGCCGGACAGGGGCGAATTCACCCCTCCACTTT. Translation: CAWSRTGANSPLHF. The full variable domain, completed using reference TRBV30 and TRBJ1-6, is SQTIHQWPATLVQPVGSPLSLECTVEGTSNPNLYWYRQAAGRGLQLLFYSVGIGQISSEVPQNLSASRPQDRQFILSSKKLLLSDSGFYLCAWSRTGANSPLHFGNGTRLTVT.

This clonotype came up many times. This chain uses TRBV7-2 with TRBJ2-7, with D perhaps TRBD2 (5 bases). Germline V gene lookup returns CDR1 SGHTA and CDR2 FQGNSA. This CDR3 has 12 residues. V was cut by 2 bases and J by 9 bases, with 11 bases left in between. The CDR3 DNA is TGTGCCAGCAGCTTAACTAGAGGGCCGCAGTACTTC. Protein product: CASSLTRGPQYF.